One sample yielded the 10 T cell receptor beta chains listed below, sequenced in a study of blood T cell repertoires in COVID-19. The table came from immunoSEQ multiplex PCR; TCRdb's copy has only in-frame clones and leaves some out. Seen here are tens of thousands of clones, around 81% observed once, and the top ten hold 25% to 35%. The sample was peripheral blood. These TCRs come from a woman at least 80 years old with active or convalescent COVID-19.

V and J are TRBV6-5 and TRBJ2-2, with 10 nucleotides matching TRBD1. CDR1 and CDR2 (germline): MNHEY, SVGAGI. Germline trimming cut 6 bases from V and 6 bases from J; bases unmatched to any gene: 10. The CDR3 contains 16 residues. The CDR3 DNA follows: TGTGCCAGCAGCTACGAACCGGGACAGGGGTCCGGGGAGCTGTTTTTT. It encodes CASSYEPGQGSGELFF.

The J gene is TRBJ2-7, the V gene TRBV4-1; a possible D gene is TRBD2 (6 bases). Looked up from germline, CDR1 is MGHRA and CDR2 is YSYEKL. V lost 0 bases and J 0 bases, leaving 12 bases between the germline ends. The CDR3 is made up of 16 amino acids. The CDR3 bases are TGCGCCAGCAGCCAAGACGTCCGGGGGAGCTCCTACGAGCAGTACTTC. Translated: CASSQDVRGSSYEQYF.

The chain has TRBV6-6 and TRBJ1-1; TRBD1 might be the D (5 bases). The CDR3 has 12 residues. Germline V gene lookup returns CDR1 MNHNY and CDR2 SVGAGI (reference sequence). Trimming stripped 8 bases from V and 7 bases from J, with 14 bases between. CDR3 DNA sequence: TGTGCCAGCTCCCGGGTAGGGGATGAAGCTTTCTTT. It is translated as CASSRVGDEAFF.

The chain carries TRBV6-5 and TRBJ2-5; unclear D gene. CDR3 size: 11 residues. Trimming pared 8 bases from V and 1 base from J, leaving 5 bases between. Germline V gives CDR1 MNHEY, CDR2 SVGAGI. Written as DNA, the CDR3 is TGTGCCAGCCTCAGCCAAGAGACCCAGTACTTC. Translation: CASLSQETQYF.

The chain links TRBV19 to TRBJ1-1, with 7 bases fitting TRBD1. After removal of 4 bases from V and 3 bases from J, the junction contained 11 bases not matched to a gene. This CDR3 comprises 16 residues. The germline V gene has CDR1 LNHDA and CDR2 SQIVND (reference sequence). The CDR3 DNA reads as TGTGCCAGTAGTAGAGGAGCGACAGGGAAGGACACTGAAGCTTTCTTT. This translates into CASSRGATGKDTEAFF. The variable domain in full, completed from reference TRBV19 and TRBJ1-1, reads DGGITQSPKYLFRKEGQNVTLSCEQNLNHDAMYWYRQDPGQGLRLIYYSQIVNDFQKGDIAEGYSVSREKKESFPLTVTSAQKNPTAFYLCASSRGATGKDTEAFFGQGTRLTVV.

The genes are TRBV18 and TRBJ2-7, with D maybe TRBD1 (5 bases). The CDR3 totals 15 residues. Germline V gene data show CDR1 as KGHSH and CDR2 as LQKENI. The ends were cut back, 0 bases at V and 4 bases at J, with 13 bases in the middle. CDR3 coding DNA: TGTGCCAGCTCACCACCGGGGCAGGTAGAATACGAGCAGTACTTC. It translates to CASSPPGQVEYEQYF.

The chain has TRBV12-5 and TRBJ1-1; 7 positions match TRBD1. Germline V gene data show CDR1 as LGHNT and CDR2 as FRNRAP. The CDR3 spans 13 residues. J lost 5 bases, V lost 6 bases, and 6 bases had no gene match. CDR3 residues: CASGRQGGTEAFF. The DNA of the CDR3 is TGTGCTAGTGGCCGTCAGGGGGGAACTGAAGCTTTCTTT.

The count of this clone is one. The CDR3: CASGAGLNQPQHF. The CDR3 DNA sequence: TGTGCCAGCGGGGCCGGTCTTAATCAGCCCCAGCATTTT. The rearrangement links TRBV2 to TRBJ1-5; maybe TRBD1 (5 bases). V shed 8 bases and J shed 4 bases, with 12 bases lying between them. This CDR3 has 13 amino acids. From germline, CDR1 is SNHLY and CDR2 FYNNEI.

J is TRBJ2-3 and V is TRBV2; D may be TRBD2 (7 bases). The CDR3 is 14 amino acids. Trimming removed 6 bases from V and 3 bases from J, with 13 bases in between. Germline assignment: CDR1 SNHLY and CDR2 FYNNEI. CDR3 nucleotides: TGTGCCAGCAGAGGGGGGGCCGGGACAGATACGCAGTATTTT. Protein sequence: CASRGGAGTDTQYF.

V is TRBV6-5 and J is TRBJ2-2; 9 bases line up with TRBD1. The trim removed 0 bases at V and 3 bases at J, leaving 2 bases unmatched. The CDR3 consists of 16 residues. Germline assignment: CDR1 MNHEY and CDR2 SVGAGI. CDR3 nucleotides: TGTGCCAGCAGTTACTCCCGGGACAGGGACACCGGGGAGCTGTTTTTT. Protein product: CASSYSRDRDTGELFF.